This T cell receptor beta chain was captured in a study of kidney transplant recipient with SARS-CoV-2 infection. In regard to this clonotype: A much larger clone differs from this one at a single base, so this may be a read error.

CDR3 length equals 13 residues. The V end was cut by 5 bases, the J end by 6 bases, with 13 bases between. TCRdb reprocessed the reads via MiXCR and lists one record per CDR3 protein. The sample shows approximately 250,000 distinct CDR3 sequences, 25% to 30% of them seen only once. This TCR was sampled from a male patient in his 30s who had COVID-19 and was a kidney transplant recipient. Some T cells may be the graft donor's. This chain links TRBV12-3 or TRBV12-4 with TRBJ1-1; TRBD1 might be the D (6 bases). The specimen was a blood sample, collected at baseline and on roughly day 110 from a kidney transplant recipient. DNA of the CDR3: TGTGCCAGCAGTATGACAGGTGGCGCTGAAGCTTTCTTT. Its translation: CASSMTGGAEAFF.